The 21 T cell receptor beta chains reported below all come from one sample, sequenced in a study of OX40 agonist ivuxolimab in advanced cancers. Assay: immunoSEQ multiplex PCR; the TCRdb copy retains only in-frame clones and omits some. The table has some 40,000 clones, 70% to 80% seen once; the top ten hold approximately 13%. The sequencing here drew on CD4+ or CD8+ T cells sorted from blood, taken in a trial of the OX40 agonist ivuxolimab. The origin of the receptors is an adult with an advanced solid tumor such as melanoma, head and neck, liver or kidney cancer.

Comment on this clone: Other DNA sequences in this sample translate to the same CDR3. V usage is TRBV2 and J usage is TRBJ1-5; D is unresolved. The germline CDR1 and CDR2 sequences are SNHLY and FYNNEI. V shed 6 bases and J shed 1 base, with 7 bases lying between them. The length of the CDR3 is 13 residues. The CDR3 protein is CASRPASNQPQHF. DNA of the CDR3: TGTGCCAGCAGACCTGCCAGCAATCAGCCCCAGCATTTT.

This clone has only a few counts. As DNA, the CDR3 is TGTGCCAGCAGAGTACAGGGTTGGAATCAGCCCCAGCATTTT. Protein: CASRVQGWNQPQHF. The rearrangement uses TRBV6-6 and TRBJ1-5; TRBD1 might be the D (6 bases). Trimming removed 6 bases at V and 4 bases at J, with 13 bases between. Germline loops: CDR1 MNHNY, CDR2 SVGAGI (reference sequence). This CDR3 spans 14 amino acids.

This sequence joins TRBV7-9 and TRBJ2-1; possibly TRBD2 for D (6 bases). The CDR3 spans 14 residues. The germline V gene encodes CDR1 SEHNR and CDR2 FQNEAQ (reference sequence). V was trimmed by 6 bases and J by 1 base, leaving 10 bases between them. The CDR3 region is CASRPGTSYNEQFF. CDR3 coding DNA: TGTGCCAGCAGACCCGGGACTTCCTACAATGAGCAGTTCTTC.

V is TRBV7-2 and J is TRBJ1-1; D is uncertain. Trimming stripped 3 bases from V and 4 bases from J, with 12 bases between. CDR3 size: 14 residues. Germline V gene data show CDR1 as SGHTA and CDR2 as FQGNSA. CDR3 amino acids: CASSLISVGTEAFF. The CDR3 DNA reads TGTGCCAGCAGCTTGATAAGTGTAGGCACTGAAGCTTTCTTT. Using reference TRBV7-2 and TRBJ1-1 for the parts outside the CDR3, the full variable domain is GAGVSQSPSNKVTEKGKDVELRCDPISGHTALYWYRQSLGQGLEFLIYFQGNSAPDKSGLPSDRFSAERTGGSVSTLTIQRTQQEDSAVYLCASSLISVGTEAFFGQGTRLTVV.

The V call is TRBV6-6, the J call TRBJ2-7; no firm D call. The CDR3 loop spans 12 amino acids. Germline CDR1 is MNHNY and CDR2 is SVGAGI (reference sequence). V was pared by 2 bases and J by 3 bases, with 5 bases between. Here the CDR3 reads CASSYNSYEQYF. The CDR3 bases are TGTGCCAGCAGTTACAACAGCTACGAGCAGTACTTC.

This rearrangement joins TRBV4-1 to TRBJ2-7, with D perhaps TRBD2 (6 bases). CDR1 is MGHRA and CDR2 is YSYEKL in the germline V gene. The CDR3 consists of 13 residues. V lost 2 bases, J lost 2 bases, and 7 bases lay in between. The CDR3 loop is CASSQPGAYEQYF. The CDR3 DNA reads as TGCGCCAGCAGCCAACCGGGGGCCTACGAGCAGTACTTC.

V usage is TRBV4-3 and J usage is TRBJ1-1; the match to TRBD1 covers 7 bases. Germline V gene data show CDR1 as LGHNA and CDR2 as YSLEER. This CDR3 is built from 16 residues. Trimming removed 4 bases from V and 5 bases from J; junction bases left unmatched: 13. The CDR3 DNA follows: TGCGCCAGCAGCCCAGGGGGGGCTGGGTCGGGTACTGAAGCTTTCTTT. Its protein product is CASSPGGAGSGTEAFF.

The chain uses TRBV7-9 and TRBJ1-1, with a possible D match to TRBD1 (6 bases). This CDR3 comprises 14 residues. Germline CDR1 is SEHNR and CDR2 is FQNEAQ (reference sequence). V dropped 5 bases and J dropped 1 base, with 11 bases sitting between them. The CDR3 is CASSPGTPNTEAFF. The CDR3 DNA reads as TGTGCCAGCAGCCCCGGGACACCGAACACTGAAGCTTTCTTT.

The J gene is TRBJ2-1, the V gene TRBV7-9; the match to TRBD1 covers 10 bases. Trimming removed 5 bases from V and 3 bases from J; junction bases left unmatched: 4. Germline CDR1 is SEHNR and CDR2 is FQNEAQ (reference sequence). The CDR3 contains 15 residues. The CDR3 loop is CASSPTGGSYNEQFF. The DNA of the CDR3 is TGTGCCAGCAGCCCGACAGGGGGCAGCTACAATGAGCAGTTCTTC.

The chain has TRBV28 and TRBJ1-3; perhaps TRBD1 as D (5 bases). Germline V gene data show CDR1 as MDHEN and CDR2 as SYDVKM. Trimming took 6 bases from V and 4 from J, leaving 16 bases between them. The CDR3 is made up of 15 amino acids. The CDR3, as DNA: TGTGCCAGCAGCGATGGGACCTGGGAGGGAAACACCATATATTTT. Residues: CASSDGTWEGNTIYF.

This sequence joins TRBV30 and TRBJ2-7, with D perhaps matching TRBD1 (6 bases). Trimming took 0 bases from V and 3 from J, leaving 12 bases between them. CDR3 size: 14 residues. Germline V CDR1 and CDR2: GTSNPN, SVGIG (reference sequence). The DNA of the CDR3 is TGTGCCTGGAGTGTACCGGACAGCTTCTACGAGCAGTACTTC. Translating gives CAWSVPDSFYEQYF.

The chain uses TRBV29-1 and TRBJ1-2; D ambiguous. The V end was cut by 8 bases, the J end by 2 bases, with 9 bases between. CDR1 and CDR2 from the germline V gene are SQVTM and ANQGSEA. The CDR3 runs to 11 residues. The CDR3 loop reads CSSYLNYGYTF. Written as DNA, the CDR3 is TGCAGCTCTTACTTGAACTATGGCTACACCTTC.

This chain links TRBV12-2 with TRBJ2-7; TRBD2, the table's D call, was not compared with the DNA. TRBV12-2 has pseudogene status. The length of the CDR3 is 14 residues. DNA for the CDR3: TGTGCAAGTCGCTTAGTTTTAGTAACCTACGAGCAGTACTTC. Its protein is CASRLVLVTYEQYF.

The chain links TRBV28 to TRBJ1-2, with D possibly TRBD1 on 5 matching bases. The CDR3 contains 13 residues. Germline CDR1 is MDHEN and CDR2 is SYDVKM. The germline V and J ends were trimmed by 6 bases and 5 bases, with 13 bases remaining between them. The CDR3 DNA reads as TGTGCCAGCAGCCCCTACGGGGGTTATGGCTACACCTTC. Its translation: CASSPYGGYGYTF.

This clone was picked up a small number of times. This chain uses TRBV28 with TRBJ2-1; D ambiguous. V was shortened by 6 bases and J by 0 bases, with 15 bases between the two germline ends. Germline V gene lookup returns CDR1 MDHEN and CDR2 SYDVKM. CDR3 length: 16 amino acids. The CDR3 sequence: CASRGWGASSYNEQFF. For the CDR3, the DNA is TGTGCCAGCAGGGGGTGGGGTGCCAGCTCCTACAATGAGCAGTTCTTC.

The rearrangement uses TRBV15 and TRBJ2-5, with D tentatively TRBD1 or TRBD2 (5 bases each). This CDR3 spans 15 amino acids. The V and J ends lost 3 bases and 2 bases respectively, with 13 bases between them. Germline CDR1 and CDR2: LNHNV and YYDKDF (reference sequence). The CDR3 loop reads CATSRAGSGQETQYF. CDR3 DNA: TGTGCCACCAGCAGGGCAGGGAGTGGGCAAGAGACCCAGTACTTC.

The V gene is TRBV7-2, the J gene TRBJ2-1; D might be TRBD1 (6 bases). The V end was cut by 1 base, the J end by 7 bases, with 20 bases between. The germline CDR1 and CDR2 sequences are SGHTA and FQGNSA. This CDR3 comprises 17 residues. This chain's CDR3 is CASSLVGGGASFNEQFF. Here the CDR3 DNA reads TGTGCCAGCAGCTTAGTAGGGGGTGGGGCTAGCTTTAATGAGCAGTTCTTC.

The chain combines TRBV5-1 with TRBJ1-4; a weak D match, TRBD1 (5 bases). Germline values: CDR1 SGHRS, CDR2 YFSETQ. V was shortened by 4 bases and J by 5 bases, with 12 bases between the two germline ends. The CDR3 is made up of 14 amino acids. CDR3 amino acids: CASSNHGGNEKLFF. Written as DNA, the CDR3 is TGCGCCAGCAGCAACCACGGGGGAAATGAAAAACTGTTTTTT.

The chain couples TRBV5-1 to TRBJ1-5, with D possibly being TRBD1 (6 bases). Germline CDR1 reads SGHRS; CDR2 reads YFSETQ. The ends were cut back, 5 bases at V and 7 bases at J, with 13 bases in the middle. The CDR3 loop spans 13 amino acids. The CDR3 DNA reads TGCGCCAGCAGATACGGGGGGCCCCAGCCCCAGCATTTT. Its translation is CASRYGGPQPQHF.

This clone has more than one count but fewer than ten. The DNA of the CDR3 is TGTGCCAGCAGCGAAGGGAGGAGGGGATACAATGAGCAGTTCTTC. Encoded protein: CASSEGRRGYNEQFF. The chain joins TRBV14 to TRBJ2-1; possibly TRBD2 for D (6 bases). V lost 5 bases to trimming and J lost 4 bases, with 15 bases between them. CDR1 is SGHDN, CDR2 FVKESK, per germline. The CDR3 consists of 15 residues.

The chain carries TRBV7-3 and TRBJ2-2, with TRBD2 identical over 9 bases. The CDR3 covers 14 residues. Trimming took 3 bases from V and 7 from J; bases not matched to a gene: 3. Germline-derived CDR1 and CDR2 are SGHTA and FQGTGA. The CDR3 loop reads CASSFTSGHGELFF. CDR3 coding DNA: TGTGCCAGCAGCTTCACTAGCGGGCACGGGGAGCTGTTTTTT.